A selection of T cell receptor beta chains follows, all from one sample in a study of cytomegalovirus exposure and HLA in healthy donors. Measured with immunoSEQ multiplex PCR; TCRdb has only the in-frame clones, and not every one. The repertoire holds over 110,000 clones, with roughly 86% as singletons. Sequencing was done on a sample of PBMCs. All receptors derive from a woman in her thirties in good health and CMV-seronegative. CDR3s include the opening cysteine and the closing phenylalanine or tryptophan. D genes are given only for firm matches. Rows may omit the clone size; those that give it use once, few, many or a size class.

.	TRBV2	TRBJ2-5	TRBD2	TGTGCCAGCACTGGGGGAGGGTTGGGTGAGACCCAGTACTTC	CASTGGGLGETQYF
few	TRBV19	TRBJ1-2	TRBD1	TGTGCCAGTAGTATAGATGCCGGGACAGGGGGCAACTATGGCTACACCTTC	CASSIDAGTGGNYGYTF
.	TRBV6-5	TRBJ2-5	.	TGTGCCAGCAGCCGCACACAGGGAGCAGAGACCCAGTACTTC	CASSRTQGAETQYF
.	TRBV5-1	TRBJ1-4	.	TGCGCCAGCAGGGGCACAACTAATGAAAAACTGTTTTTT	CASRGTTNEKLFF
.	TRBV30	TRBJ2-5	TRBD2	TGTGCCTGGAGTTCCCTATCGGGGGGGTCCCCAGAGACCCAGTACTTC	CAWSSLSGGSPETQYF
.	TRBV4-1	TRBJ1-1	TRBD1	TGCGCCAGCAGTCGAACCGGGACAGGGGTATGGACTGAAGCTTTCTTT	CASSRTGTGVWTEAFF
.	TRBV6-1	TRBJ2-7	TRBD2	TGTGCCAGCAGTGACGGGACTAGTTCCTACGAGCAGTACTTC	CASSDGTSSYEQYF
.	TRBV7-8	TRBJ1-1	.	TGTGCCAGCAGCCCACAGTTGAACACTGAAGCTTTCTTT	CASSPQLNTEAFF
.	TRBV4-1	TRBJ1-1	TRBD1	TGCGCCAGCAGCCACCGACAGGGGATTGTCACTGAAGCTTTCTTT	CASSHRQGIVTEAFF
few	TRBV9	TRBJ2-7	.	TGTGCCAGCAGCGACCCAGGCGAGCAGTACTTC	CASSDPGEQYF
.	TRBV6-5	TRBJ2-3	TRBD2	TGTGCCAGCAGTCGACTAGCGGGGGCCACAGATACGCAGTATTTT	CASSRLAGATDTQYF
.	TRBV4-3	TRBJ1-2	.	TGCGCCAGCAGCCAAGTACTAGGGAGCGATGGCTACACCTTC	CASSQVLGSDGYTF
.	TRBV6-5	TRBJ2-2	TRBD1	TGTGCCAGCAGTTGGGACAGGATCACCGGGGAGCTGTTTTTT	CASSWDRITGELFF
medium-sized	TRBV5-6	TRBJ2-7	.	TGTGCCAGCAGCTTCTTAGACTACGAGCAGTACTTC	CASSFLDYEQYF
.	TRBV7-9	TRBJ1-1	TRBD1	TGTGCCAGCAGCAGGGGGACAGTGAACACTGAAGCTTTCTTT	CASSRGTVNTEAFF
.	TRBV9	TRBJ1-3	.	TGTGCCAGCAGCGCTGGTCTAGGAGTAAACTCTGGAAACACCATATATTTT	CASSAGLGVNSGNTIYF
.	TRBV29-1	TRBJ1-1	.	TGCAGCGCCCACCCAACAGGGAACACTGAAGCTTTCTTT	CSAHPTGNTEAFF